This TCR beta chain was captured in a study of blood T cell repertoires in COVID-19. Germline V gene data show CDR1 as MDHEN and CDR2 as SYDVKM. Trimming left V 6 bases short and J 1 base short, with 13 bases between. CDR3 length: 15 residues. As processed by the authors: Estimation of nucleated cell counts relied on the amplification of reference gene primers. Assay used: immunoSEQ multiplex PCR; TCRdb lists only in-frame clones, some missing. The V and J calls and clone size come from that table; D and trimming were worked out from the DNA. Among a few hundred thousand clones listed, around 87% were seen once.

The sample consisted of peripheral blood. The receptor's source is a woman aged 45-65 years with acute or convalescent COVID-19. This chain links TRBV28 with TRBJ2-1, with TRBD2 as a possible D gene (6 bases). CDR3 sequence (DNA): TGTGCCAGCAGGTCCGGGACTTTTTCCTACAATGAGCAGTTCTTC. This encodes CASRSGTFSYNEQFF.